These T cell receptor beta chains were read from a single sample in a study of vaccination effects on CD4 cells after COVID-19. The protocol was immunoSEQ multiplex PCR, while the TCRdb copy is restricted to in-frame clones and leaves out a portion. The sample contains 40,000 to 45,000 clones, about 70% of which appear only once. Their antigens are not known. Sample: CD4+ T cells from PBMCs cultured without peptide, taken after COVID-19 vaccination. The source is a human donor who received a COVID-19 vaccine. The CDR3 runs from the conserved cysteine through the conserved F or W. The D gene is left open where the match is weak. Clone size appears in some rows only: once, few, many, or a class for an expanded clone.

D gene: TRBD1; J gene: TRBJ1-2; CDR3 length: 14; V gene: TRBV6-5; clone size: .; CDR3 protein: CASTPGQGAVGYTF; CDR3 DNA: TGTGCCAGCACACCGGGACAGGGGGCTGTTGGCTACACCTTC
D gene: .; J gene: TRBJ1-4; CDR3 length: 16; V gene: TRBV30; clone size: .; CDR3 protein: CAWNPSPGTAAGKLFF; CDR3 DNA: TGTGCCTGGAACCCCTCCCCCGGGACGGCAGCGGGAAAACTGTTTTTT
D gene: .; J gene: TRBJ1-4; CDR3 length: 16; V gene: TRBV7-9; clone size: .; CDR3 protein: CASSLVTVAVIEKLFF; CDR3 DNA: TGTGCCAGCAGCTTAGTGACCGTGGCAGTCATAGAAAAACTGTTTTTT
D gene: TRBD2; J gene: TRBJ2-7; CDR3 length: 12; V gene: TRBV29-1; clone size: few; CDR3 protein: CSGGTRLYEQYF; CDR3 DNA: TGCAGCGGGGGGACTAGACTCTACGAGCAGTACTTC
D gene: .; J gene: TRBJ2-1; CDR3 length: 18; V gene: TRBV11-3; clone size: .; CDR3 protein: CASSLELFDRTFINEQFF; CDR3 DNA: TGTGCCAGCAGCTTAGAATTATTCGACAGGACATTCATAAATGAGCAGTTCTTC
D gene: .; J gene: TRBJ2-7; CDR3 length: 12; V gene: TRBV28; clone size: .; CDR3 protein: CASSAIGYEQYF; CDR3 DNA: TGTGCCAGCAGCGCCATTGGCTACGAGCAGTACTTC
D gene: .; J gene: TRBJ2-1; CDR3 length: 17; V gene: TRBV15; clone size: .; CDR3 protein: CATSRGGGRRVYNEQFF; CDR3 DNA: TGTGCCACCAGCAGAGGCGGCGGGCGACGGGTCTACAATGAGCAGTTCTTC
D gene: .; J gene: TRBJ1-1; CDR3 length: 13; V gene: TRBV7-2; clone size: .; CDR3 protein: CASSFNMNTEAFF; CDR3 DNA: TGTGCCAGCAGCTTCAACATGAACACTGAAGCTTTCTTT
D gene: .; J gene: TRBJ2-5; CDR3 length: 13; V gene: TRBV19; clone size: .; CDR3 protein: CASSIQVGETQYF; CDR3 DNA: TGTGCCAGTAGTATTCAGGTGGGCGAGACCCAGTACTTC
D gene: .; J gene: TRBJ2-7; CDR3 length: 14; V gene: TRBV4-2; clone size: .; CDR3 protein: CASSQDRGYGEQYF; CDR3 DNA: TGTGCCAGCAGCCAAGATAGGGGGTACGGCGAGCAGTACTTC
D gene: .; J gene: TRBJ1-4; CDR3 length: 18; V gene: TRBV6-1; clone size: once; CDR3 protein: CASSESRDFRSANEKLFF; CDR3 DNA: TGTGCCAGCAGTGAGTCGAGGGATTTTAGGTCGGCTAATGAAAAACTGTTTTTT
D gene: .; J gene: TRBJ2-1; CDR3 length: 14; V gene: TRBV7-9; clone size: .; CDR3 protein: CASSLALGSNEQFF; CDR3 DNA: TGTGCCAGCAGCTTAGCGTTGGGAAGCAATGAGCAGTTCTTC
D gene: .; J gene: TRBJ2-1; CDR3 length: 14; V gene: TRBV5-1; clone size: few; CDR3 protein: CASSLVAGNNEQFF; CDR3 DNA: TGCGCCAGCAGCTTGGTTGCGGGAAACAATGAGCAGTTCTTC
D gene: TRBD2; J gene: TRBJ2-7; CDR3 length: 13; V gene: TRBV10-3; clone size: .; CDR3 protein: CATALAGAYEQYF; CDR3 DNA: TGTGCCACCGCACTAGCGGGGGCCTACGAGCAGTACTTC
D gene: .; J gene: TRBJ1-2; CDR3 length: 13; V gene: TRBV6-5; clone size: few; CDR3 protein: CASGGGGHYGYTF; CDR3 DNA: TGTGCCAGTGGTGGGGGGGGCCACTATGGCTACACCTTC
D gene: .; J gene: TRBJ2-3; CDR3 length: 14; V gene: TRBV5-1; clone size: .; CDR3 protein: CASSSGTSTDTQYF; CDR3 DNA: TGCGCCAGCAGTTCCGGGACATCCACAGATACGCAGTATTTT
D gene: .; J gene: TRBJ1-1; CDR3 length: 15; V gene: TRBV5-1; clone size: .; CDR3 protein: CASSSLGGTSTEAFF; CDR3 DNA: TGCGCCAGCAGCTCCCTCGGGGGTACGAGCACTGAAGCTTTCTTT
D gene: .; J gene: TRBJ2-1; CDR3 length: 14; V gene: TRBV29-1; clone size: few; CDR3 protein: CSVEDPGNYNEQFF; CDR3 DNA: TGCAGCGTTGAAGATCCAGGTAACTACAATGAGCAGTTCTTC
D gene: .; J gene: TRBJ2-2; CDR3 length: 15; V gene: TRBV6-1; clone size: .; CDR3 protein: CASSEYSSNTGELFF; CDR3 DNA: TGTGCCAGCAGTGAGTACAGCTCGAACACCGGGGAGCTGTTTTTT
D gene: .; J gene: TRBJ1-1; CDR3 length: 14; V gene: TRBV10-3; clone size: .; CDR3 protein: CAIRKTVRDTEAFF; CDR3 DNA: TGTGCCATCAGGAAGACAGTTCGGGACACTGAAGCTTTCTTT
D gene: .; J gene: TRBJ1-5; CDR3 length: 21; V gene: TRBV21-1; clone size: once; CDR3 protein: CASSKDRGGSPAPISNQPQHF; CDR3 DNA: TGTGCCAGCAGCAAAGACAGGGGAGGATCCCCGGCCCCTATTAGCAATCAGCCCCAGCATTTT
D gene: .; J gene: TRBJ2-7; CDR3 length: 14; V gene: TRBV6-5; clone size: few; CDR3 protein: CASSYSAPGYEQYF; CDR3 DNA: TGTGCCAGCAGTTACTCGGCCCCCGGATACGAGCAGTACTTC
D gene: .; J gene: TRBJ2-1; CDR3 length: 16; V gene: TRBV5-1; clone size: once; CDR3 protein: CASSLEGAASYNEQFF; CDR3 DNA: TGCGCCAGCAGCTTGGAGGGTGCGGCCTCTTACAATGAGCAGTTCTTC
D gene: .; J gene: TRBJ2-7; CDR3 length: 14; V gene: TRBV5-1; clone size: few; CDR3 protein: CASSLDPTSYEQYF; CDR3 DNA: TGCGCCAGCAGCTTGGACCCCACCTCGTACGAGCAGTACTTC
D gene: .; J gene: TRBJ2-7; CDR3 length: 14; V gene: TRBV4-1; clone size: once; CDR3 protein: CASSQTPTVYEQYF; CDR3 DNA: TGCGCCAGCAGCCAGACCCCGACCGTCTACGAGCAGTACTTC
D gene: TRBD2; J gene: TRBJ2-5; CDR3 length: 17; V gene: TRBV14; clone size: .; CDR3 protein: CASSQVWGLAGVETQYF; CDR3 DNA: TGTGCCAGCAGCCAAGTTTGGGGACTAGCGGGAGTAGAGACCCAGTACTTC
D gene: .; J gene: TRBJ2-5; CDR3 length: 14; V gene: TRBV9; clone size: .; CDR3 protein: CASSVGTTKETQYF; CDR3 DNA: TGTGCCAGCAGCGTAGGGACTACTAAAGAGACCCAGTACTTC